This T cell receptor (beta chain) was found in a study of shared clonotypes between healthy human individuals. At a deep level, the assay was run. Each subset's genomic DNA was split evenly across several immunoSEQ plates. Clones were sequenced by immunoSEQ multiplex PCR, and TCRdb holds only the in-frame ones, with some missing. The profile shows hundreds of thousands of clones, more than 70% of them singletons. All of the donors resided in Nashville, Tennessee, and each was a Caucasian adult. This TCR came from a woman between 40 and 50 years old in good health. Some clones in this sample may be carry-over from other donors' samples. Sequenced sample: PBMCs.

This CDR3 reads CASSWTSGNTIYF. DNA for the CDR3: TGTGCCAGCAGCTGGACATCTGGAAACACCATATATTTT. The chain combines TRBV7-9 with TRBJ1-3; D may be TRBD1 (5 bases). The CDR3 covers 13 residues. V was cut by 4 bases and J by 1 base, with 5 bases left in between. Germline V gene sequence: CDR1 SEHNR, CDR2 FQNEAQ (reference sequence).